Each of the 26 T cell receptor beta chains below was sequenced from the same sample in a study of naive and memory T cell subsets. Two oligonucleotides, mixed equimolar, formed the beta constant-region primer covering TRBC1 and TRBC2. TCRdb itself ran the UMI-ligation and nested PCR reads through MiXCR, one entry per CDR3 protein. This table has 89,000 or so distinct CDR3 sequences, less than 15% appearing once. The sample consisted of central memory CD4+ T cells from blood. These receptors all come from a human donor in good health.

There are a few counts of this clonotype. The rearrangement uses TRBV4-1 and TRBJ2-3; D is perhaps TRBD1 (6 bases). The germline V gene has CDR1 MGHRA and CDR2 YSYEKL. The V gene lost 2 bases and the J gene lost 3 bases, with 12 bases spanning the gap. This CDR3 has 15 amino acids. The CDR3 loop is CASSQRPGTTDTQYF. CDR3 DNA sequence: TGCGCCAGCAGCCAACGTCCGGGGACAACAGATACGCAGTATTTT.

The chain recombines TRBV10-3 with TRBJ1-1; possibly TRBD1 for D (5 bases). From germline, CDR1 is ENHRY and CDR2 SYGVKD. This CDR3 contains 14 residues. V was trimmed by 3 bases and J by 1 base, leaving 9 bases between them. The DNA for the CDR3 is TGTGCCATCAGTGATAGGCAGGGGAACACTGAAGCTTTCTTT. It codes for CAISDRQGNTEAFF.

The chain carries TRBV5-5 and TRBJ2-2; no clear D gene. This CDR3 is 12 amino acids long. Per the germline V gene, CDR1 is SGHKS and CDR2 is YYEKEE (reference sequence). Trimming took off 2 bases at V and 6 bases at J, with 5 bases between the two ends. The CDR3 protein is CASSFISGELFF. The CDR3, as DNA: TGTGCCAGCAGCTTCATTTCCGGGGAGCTGTTTTTT.

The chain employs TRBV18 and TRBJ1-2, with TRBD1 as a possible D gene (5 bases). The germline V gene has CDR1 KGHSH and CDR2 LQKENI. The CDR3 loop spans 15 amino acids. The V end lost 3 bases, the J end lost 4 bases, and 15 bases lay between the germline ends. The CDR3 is CASSPGRDVVYGYTF. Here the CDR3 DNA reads TGTGCCAGCTCACCCGGACGGGACGTCGTCTATGGCTACACCTTC.

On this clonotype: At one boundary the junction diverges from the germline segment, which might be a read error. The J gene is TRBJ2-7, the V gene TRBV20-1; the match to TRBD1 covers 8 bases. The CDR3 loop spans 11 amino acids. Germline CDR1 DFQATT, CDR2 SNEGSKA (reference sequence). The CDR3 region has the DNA TGCAGTGCTAGAGATGGGTGGACAGGGCATTTC. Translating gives CSARDGWTGHF.

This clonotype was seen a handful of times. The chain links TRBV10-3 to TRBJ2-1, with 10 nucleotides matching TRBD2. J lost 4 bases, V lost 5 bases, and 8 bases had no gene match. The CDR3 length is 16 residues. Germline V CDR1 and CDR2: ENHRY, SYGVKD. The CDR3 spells CAISRGGLAIYNEQFF. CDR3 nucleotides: TGTGCCATCAGTCGGGGGGGACTAGCGATTTACAATGAGCAGTTCTTC.

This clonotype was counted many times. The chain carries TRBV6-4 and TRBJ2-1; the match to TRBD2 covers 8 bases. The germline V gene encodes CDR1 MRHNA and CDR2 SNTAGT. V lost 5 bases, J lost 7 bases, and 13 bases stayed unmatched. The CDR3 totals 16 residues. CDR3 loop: CASSRRAGDMGNEQFF. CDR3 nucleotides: TGTGCCAGCAGTAGGAGAGCGGGAGATATGGGGAATGAGCAGTTCTTC.

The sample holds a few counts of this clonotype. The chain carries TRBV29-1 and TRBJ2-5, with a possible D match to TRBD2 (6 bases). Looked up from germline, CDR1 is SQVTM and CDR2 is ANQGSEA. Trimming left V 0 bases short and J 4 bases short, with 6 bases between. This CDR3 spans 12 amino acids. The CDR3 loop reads CSVEEGGETQYF. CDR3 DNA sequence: TGCAGCGTTGAAGAGGGGGGAGAGACCCAGTACTTC.

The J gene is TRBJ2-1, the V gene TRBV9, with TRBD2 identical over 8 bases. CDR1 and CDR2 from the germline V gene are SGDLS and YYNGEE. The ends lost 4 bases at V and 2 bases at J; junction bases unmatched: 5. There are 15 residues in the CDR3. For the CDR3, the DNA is TGTGCCAGCAGCTTCGAGCGGGAGACCTACAATGAGCAGTTCTTC. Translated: CASSFERETYNEQFF.

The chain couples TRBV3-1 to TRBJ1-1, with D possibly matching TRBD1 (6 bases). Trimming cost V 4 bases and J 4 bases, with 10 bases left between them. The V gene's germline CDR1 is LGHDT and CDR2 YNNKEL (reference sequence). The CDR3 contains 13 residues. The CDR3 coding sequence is TGTGCCAGCAGCCGAAAAGGGGGCACTGAAGCTTTCTTT. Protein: CASSRKGGTEAFF.

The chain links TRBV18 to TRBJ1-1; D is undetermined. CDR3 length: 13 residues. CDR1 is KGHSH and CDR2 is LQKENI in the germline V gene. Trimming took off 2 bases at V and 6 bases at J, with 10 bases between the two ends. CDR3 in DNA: TGTGCCAGCTCACCATCTAACCCCCCTGAAGCTTTCTTT. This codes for CASSPSNPPEAFF. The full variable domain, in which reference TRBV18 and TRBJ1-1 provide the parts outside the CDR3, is NAGVMQNPRHLVRRRGQEARLRCSPMKGHSHVYWYRQLPEEGLKFMVYLQKENIIDESGMPKERFSAEFPKEGPSILRIQQVVRGDSAAYFCASSPSNPPEAFFGQGTRLTVV.

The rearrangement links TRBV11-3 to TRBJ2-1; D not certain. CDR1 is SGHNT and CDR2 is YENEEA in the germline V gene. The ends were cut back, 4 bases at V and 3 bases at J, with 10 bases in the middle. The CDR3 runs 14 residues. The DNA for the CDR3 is TGTGCCAGCAGCTCGTCAGACATCTACAATGAGCAGTTCTTC. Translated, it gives CASSSSDIYNEQFF. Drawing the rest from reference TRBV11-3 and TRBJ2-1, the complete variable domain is EAGVVQSPRYKIIEKKQPVAFWCNPISGHNTLYWYLQNLGQGPELLIRYENEEAVDDSQLPKDRFSAERLKGVDSTLKIQPAELGDSAVYLCASSSSDIYNEQFFGPGTRLTVL.

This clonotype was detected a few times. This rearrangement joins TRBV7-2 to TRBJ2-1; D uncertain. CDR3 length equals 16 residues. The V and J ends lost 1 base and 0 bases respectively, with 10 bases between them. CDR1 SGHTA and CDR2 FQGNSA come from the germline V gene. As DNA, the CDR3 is TGTGCCAGCAGCTTAGAAGCATCGAGCTCCTACAATGAGCAGTTCTTC. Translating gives CASSLEASSSYNEQFF.

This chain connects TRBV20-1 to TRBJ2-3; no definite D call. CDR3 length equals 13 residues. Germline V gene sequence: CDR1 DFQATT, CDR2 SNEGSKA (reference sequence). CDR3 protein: CSPKAECTDTQYF. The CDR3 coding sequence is TGCAGCCCTAAGGCGGAATGCACAGATACGCAGTATTTT.

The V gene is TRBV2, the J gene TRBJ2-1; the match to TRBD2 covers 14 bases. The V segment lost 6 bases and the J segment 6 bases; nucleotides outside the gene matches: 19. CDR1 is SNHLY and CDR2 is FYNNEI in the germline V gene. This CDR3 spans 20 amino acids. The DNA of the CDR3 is TGTGCCAGCAGACCCCCTGCGGGACTAGCGGGAGACCATAATTCCAATGAGCAGTTCTTC. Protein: CASRPPAGLAGDHNSNEQFF.

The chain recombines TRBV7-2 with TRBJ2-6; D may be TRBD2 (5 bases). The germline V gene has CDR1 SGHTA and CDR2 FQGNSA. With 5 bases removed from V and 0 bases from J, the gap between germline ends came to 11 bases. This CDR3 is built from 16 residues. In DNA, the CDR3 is TGTGCCAGCAGCCCCTCTGGGAGCTCTGGGGCCAACGTCCTGACTTTC. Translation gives CASSPSGSSGANVLTF.

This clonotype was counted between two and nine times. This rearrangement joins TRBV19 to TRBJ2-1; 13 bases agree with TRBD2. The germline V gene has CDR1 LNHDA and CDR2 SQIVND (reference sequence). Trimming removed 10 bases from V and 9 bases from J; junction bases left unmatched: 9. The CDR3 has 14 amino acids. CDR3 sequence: CATDTSGRASEQFF. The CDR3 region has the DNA TGTGCCACCGACACTAGCGGGAGGGCCAGTGAGCAGTTCTTC. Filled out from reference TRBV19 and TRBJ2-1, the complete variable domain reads DGGITQSPKYLFRKEGQNVTLSCEQNLNHDAMYWYRQDPGQGLRLIYYSQIVNDFQKGDIAEGYSVSREKKESFPLTVTSAQKNPTAFYLCATDTSGRASEQFFGPGTRLTVL.

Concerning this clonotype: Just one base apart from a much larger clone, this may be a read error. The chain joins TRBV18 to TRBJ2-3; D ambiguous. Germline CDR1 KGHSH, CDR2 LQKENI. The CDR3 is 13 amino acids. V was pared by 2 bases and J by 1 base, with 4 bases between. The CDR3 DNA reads TGTGCCAGCTCACCAGGGGGCACAGATACGCAGTATTTT. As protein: CASSPGGTDTQYF.

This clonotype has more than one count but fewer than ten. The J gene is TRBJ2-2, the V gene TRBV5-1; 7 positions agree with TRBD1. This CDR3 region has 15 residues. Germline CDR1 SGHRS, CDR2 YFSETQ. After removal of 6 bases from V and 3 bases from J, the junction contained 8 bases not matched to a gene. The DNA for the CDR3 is TGCGCCAGCAACAAGGGACAGCAAGACACCGGGGAGCTGTTTTTT. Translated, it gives CASNKGQQDTGELFF. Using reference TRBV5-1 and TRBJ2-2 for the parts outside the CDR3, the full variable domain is KAGVTQTPRYLIKTRGQQVTLSCSPISGHRSVSWYQQTPGQGLQFLFEYFSETQRNKGNFPGRFSGRQFSNSRSEMNVSTLELGDSALYLCASNKGQQDTGELFFGEGSRLTVL.

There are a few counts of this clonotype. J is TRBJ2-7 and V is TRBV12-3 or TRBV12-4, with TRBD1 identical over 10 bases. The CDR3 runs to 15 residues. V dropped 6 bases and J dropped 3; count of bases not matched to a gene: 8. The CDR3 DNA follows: TGTGCCAGCAGGCGAGGACAGGGGGGGATCTACGAGCAGTACTTC. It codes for CASRRGQGGIYEQYF.

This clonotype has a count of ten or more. The CDR3 nucleotides read TGTGCCAGCAGTCTACAGGGACTCACTGAAGCTTTCTTT. Protein: CASSLQGLTEAFF. The chain combines TRBV27 with TRBJ1-1, with D tentatively TRBD1 (6 bases). The CDR3 sequence is 13 residues long. V was pared by 5 bases and J by 4 bases, with 11 bases between. Germline V lookup: CDR1 MNHEY, CDR2 SMNVEV (reference sequence).

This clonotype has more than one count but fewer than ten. This chain's CDR3 is CASSPGPVRLAGNGKNIQYF. DNA of the CDR3: TGTGCCAGCAGTCCAGGTCCCGTGAGACTAGCGGGAAACGGCAAAAACATTCAGTACTTC. V usage is TRBV7-2 and J usage is TRBJ2-4; 11 nucleotides line up with TRBD2. V lost 6 bases to trimming and J lost 3 bases; unmatched junction nucleotides: 19. The germline V gene encodes CDR1 SGHTA and CDR2 FQGNSA. The CDR3 has 20 amino acids.

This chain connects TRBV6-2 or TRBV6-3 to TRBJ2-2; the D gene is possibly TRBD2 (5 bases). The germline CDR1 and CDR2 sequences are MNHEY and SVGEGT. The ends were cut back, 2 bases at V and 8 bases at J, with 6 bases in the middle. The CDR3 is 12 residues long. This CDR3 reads CASSYGSGELFF. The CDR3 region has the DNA TGTGCCAGCAGTTACGGGAGTGGGGAGCTGTTTTTT.

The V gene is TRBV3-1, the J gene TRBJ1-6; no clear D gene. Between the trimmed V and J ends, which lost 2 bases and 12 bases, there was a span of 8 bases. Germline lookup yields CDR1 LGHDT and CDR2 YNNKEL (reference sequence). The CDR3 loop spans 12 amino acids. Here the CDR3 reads CASSQTGRPLHF. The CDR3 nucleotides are TGTGCCAGCAGCCAAACCGGGCGACCCCTCCACTTT.

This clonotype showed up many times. As DNA, the CDR3 is TGTGCCAGCAGTTTCTCGGGCAGTTCCTACGAGCAGTACTTC. Translated: CASSFSGSSYEQYF. V usage is TRBV12-3 or TRBV12-4 and J usage is TRBJ2-7; D remains ambiguous. Trimming took 3 bases from V and 1 from J, leaving 10 bases between them. The CDR3 has 14 amino acids.

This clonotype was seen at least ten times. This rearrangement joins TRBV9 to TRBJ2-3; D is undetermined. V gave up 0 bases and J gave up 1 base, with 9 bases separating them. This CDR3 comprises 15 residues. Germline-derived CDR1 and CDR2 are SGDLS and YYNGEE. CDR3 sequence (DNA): TGTGCCAGCAGCGTAGCGGTTGTAGGCACAGATACGCAGTATTTT. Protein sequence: CASSVAVVGTDTQYF.